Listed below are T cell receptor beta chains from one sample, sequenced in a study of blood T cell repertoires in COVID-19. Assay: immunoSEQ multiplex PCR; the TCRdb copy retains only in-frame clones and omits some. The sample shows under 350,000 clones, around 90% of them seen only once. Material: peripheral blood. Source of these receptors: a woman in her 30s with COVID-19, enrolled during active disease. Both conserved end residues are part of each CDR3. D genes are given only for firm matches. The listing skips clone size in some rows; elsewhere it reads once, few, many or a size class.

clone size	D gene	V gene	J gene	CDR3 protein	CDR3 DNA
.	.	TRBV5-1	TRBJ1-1	CASSLAEGQLVDTEAFF	TGCGCCAGCAGCTTGGCCGAAGGACAGCTCGTGGACACTGAAGCTTTCTTT
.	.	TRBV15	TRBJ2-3	CATSRDWADTQYF	TGTGCCACCAGCAGAGATTGGGCGGATACGCAGTATTTT
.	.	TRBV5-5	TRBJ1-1	CASSFNWRTEAFF	TGTGCCAGCAGCTTCAATTGGCGGACTGAAGCTTTCTTT
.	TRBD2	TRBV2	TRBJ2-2	CASRRLAGNTGELFF	TGTGCCAGCAGAAGGCTAGCGGGTAACACCGGGGAGCTGTTTTTT
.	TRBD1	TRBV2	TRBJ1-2	CASSEWAGTGGGYTF	TGTGCCAGCAGTGAATGGGCGGGAACAGGGGGCGGCTACACCTTC
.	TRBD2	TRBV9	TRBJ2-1	CASSAPGVAAGAYEQFF	TGTGCCAGCAGCGCCCCAGGCGTCGCAGCGGGAGCCTATGAGCAGTTCTTC
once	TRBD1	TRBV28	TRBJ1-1	CATARTGRLEAFF	TGTGCCACCGCGAGGACAGGGCGCCTAGAAGCTTTCTTT
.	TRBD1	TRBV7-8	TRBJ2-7	CASSSGQSPYEQYF	TGTGCCAGCAGTTCGGGACAGAGCCCTTACGAGCAGTACTTC
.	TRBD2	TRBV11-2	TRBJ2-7	CASIGERTSYEQYF	TGTGCCAGCATCGGGGAGCGGACTAGCTACGAGCAGTACTTC
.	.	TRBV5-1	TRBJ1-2	CASSPDSYGYTF	TGCGCCAGCAGCCCGGACAGCTATGGCTACACCTTC
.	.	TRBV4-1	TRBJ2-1	CASSQVGRNEQFF	TGCGCCAGCAGCCAAGTAGGGAGGAATGAGCAGTTCTTC
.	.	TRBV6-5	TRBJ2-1	CASSYSGTSNNEQFF	TGTGCCAGCAGTTACTCCGGGACTTCTAACAATGAGCAGTTCTTC
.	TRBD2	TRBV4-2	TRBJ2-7	CASSRQPGLADSYEQYF	TGTGCCAGCAGCCGACAGCCGGGACTAGCGGACTCCTACGAGCAGTACTTC
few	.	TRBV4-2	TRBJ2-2	CASSLLATNTGEVFF	TGTGCCAGCAGCCTTCTCGCAACGAACACCGGGGAGGTGTTTTTT
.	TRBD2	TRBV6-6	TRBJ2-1	CASSPTRLAGGYNEQFF	TGTGCCAGCAGTCCCACCAGACTAGCGGGAGGCTACAATGAGCAGTTCTTC
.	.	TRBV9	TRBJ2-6	CASSPRETIPGLPLRPGANVLTF	TGTGCCAGCAGCCCTCGAGAAACCATCCCGGGACTCCCACTTCGGCCGGGGGCCAACGTCCTGACTTTC
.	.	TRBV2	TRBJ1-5	CASSGGLSNQPQHF	TGTGCCAGCAGTGGGGGACTAAGCAATCAGCCCCAGCATTTT
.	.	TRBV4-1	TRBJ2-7	CASSLPGALIEQYF	TGCGCCAGCAGCCTACCGGGAGCGCTGATTGAGCAGTACTTC
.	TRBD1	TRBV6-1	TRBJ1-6	CASSEGQGFYSPLHF	TGTGCCAGCAGTGAGGGACAGGGTTTCTATTCACCCCTCCACTTT
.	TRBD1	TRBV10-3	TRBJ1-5	CAISEDRDDQPQHF	TGTGCCATCAGTGAGGACAGGGACGATCAGCCCCAGCATTTT
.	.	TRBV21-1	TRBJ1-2	CASSTPCGGNYGYTF	TGTGCCAGCAGCACCCCTTGCGGCGGAAACTATGGCTACACCTTC
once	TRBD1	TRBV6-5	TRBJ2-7	CASSYGQGESSYEQYF	TGTGCCAGCAGTTACGGACAGGGGGAAAGCTCCTACGAGCAGTACTTC
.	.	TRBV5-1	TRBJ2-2	CASSLSGLAGELFF	TGCGCCAGCAGCTTGTCGGGATTGGCCGGGGAGCTGTTTTTT
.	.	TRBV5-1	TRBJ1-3	CASSLGQVGSGNTIYF	TGCGCCAGCAGCTTGGGACAGGTTGGCTCTGGAAACACCATATATTTT
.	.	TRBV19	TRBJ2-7	CASSMGPYEQYF	TGTGCCAGTAGTATGGGGCCCTACGAGCAGTACTTC
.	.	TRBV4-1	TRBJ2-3	CASSQPPLSTDTQYF	TGCGCCAGCAGCCAACCCCCCCTGAGCACAGATACGCAGTATTTT
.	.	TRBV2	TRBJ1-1	CASSEGGRTEAFF	TGTGCCAGCAGTGAGGGGGGTCGAACTGAAGCTTTCTTT
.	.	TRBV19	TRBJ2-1	CASRPATGHTYNEQFF	TGTGCCAGTAGGCCCGCGACTGGCCACACCTACAATGAGCAGTTCTTC
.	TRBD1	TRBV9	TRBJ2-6	CASSVNPGGITGANVLTF	TGTGCCAGCAGCGTAAATCCAGGGGGCATTACTGGGGCCAACGTCCTGACTTTC
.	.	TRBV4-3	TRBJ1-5	CASSQDNNQPQHF	TGCGCCAGCAGCCAAGACAACAATCAGCCCCAGCATTTT
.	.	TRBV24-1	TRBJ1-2	CATSDFTGYGYTF	TGTGCCACCAGTGATTTCACAGGCTATGGCTACACCTTC
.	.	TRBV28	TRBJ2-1	CASSLGPRVRGQFF	TGTGCCAGCAGTTTAGGGCCAAGGGTAAGGGGGCAGTTCTTC
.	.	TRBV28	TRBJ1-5	CASTAGDNQPQHF	TGTGCCAGCACCGCCGGGGATAACCAGCCCCAGCATTTT